A selection of T cell receptor beta chains follows, all from one sample in a study of OX40 agonist ivuxolimab in advanced cancers. The assay was immunoSEQ multiplex PCR, and TCRdb's table has in-frame clones only and misses some. The table records tens of thousands of clones, around 94% of them present only once. The sequenced sample was CD4+ or CD8+ T cells sorted from blood, obtained in a trial of the OX40 agonist ivuxolimab. Receptor source: an adult with an advanced solid tumor such as melanoma, head and neck, liver or kidney cancer. The CDR3 runs from the conserved cysteine through the conserved F or W. Clone size, where shown, is once, few, many, or a class for clones that have expanded.

v_call	j_call	clone_size	cdr3_aa
TRBV5-4	TRBJ2-2	NA	CASRRNTGELFF
TRBV21-1	TRBJ2-3	NA	CASLRGSARANTDTQYF
TRBV6-5	TRBJ1-3	NA	CASSYSKGAGNTIYF
TRBV14	TRBJ1-1	NA	CASSQGDGRVTEAFF
TRBV19	TRBJ1-1	NA	CASSISDNTEAFF
TRBV7-9	TRBJ1-1	NA	CASSLTGDSEAFF
TRBV4-2	TRBJ1-2	NA	CASSQVMTGGDGYTF
TRBV9	TRBJ1-3	NA	CASSVGKGSGNTIYF
TRBV7-9	TRBJ2-7	NA	CASSPPSGENPYEQYF
TRBV28	TRBJ2-7	NA	CASSSSGQGTYEQYF
TRBV5-4	TRBJ2-7	NA	CASSHDSEQYF
TRBV19	TRBJ2-3	NA	CASSIEVEEGPTDTQYF
TRBV14	TRBJ2-2	NA	CASSQGTANTGELFF
TRBV7-2	TRBJ2-7	NA	CASSLGGVTYEQYF
TRBV7-9	TRBJ2-7	NA	CASSSWPSSYEQYF
TRBV5-6	TRBJ2-7	NA	CASSLGLGAGYEQYF
TRBV19	TRBJ2-2	NA	CASSMGGNTGELFF
TRBV29-1	TRBJ2-5	NA	CSVEEGKQETQYF
TRBV6-5	TRBJ1-1	NA	CASSRAPEAFF
TRBV27	TRBJ2-1	once	CASSPTHIEQFF
TRBV4-3	TRBJ2-7	NA	CASSQDRLDLYEQYF
TRBV11-2	TRBJ1-4	NA	CASSLGQLNEKLFF
TRBV10-1	TRBJ2-7	NA	CASSEGRQGNEQYF
TRBV7-9	TRBJ1-2	few	CASSLEGGANYGYTF
TRBV7-8	TRBJ1-1	NA	CASSLPTTRTTEAFF
TRBV19	TRBJ2-7	NA	CASSSIGTAEAYEQYF
TRBV4-1	TRBJ2-7	NA	CASSQDWPQGRGEQYF
TRBV5-3	TRBJ2-1	NA	CARSLATIAGEDEQFF
TRBV4-1	TRBJ2-7	NA	CASSQRTGEYEQYF
TRBV6-5	TRBJ1-2	few	CASRDGTDYGYTF
TRBV28	TRBJ2-7	few	CASSFTGRGPHEQYF
TRBV7-7	TRBJ2-7	NA	CASSLGLGAGYEQYF
TRBV4-2	TRBJ2-1	NA	CASSQNSFSYNEQFF
TRBV7-8	TRBJ2-2	NA	CASSLGWWVTNTGELFF
TRBV14	TRBJ2-1	NA	CASSQESGGANEQFF
TRBV5-4	TRBJ2-1	NA	CASSLEHNEQFF
TRBV9	TRBJ2-7	NA	CASSVGGGTYEQYF
TRBV2	TRBJ2-1	NA	CASSKTRGSSYNEQFF
TRBV19	TRBJ2-7	NA	CASSRDDKPYEQYF
TRBV6-1	TRBJ2-7	NA	CASRERDLGSYEQYF
TRBV28	TRBJ2-1	NA	CASSLPGSGSSALTYNEQFF
TRBV4-1	TRBJ1-2	NA	CASSQEALAAYGYTF
TRBV28	TRBJ1-3	NA	CASSLSGTLGNTIYF
TRBV5-1	TRBJ1-1	NA	CASSSLPEDTEAFF
TRBV7-9	TRBJ2-5	NA	CASSLDRPTGTQYF